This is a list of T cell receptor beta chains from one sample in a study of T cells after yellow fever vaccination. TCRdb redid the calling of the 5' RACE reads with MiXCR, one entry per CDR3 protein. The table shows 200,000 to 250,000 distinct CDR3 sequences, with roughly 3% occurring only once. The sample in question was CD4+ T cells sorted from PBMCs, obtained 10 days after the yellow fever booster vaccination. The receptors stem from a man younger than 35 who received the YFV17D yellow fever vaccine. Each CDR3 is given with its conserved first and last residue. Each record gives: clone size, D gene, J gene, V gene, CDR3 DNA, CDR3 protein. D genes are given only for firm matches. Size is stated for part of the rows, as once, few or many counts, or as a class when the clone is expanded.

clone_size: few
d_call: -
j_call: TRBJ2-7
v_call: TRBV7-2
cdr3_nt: TGTGCCAGCAGCAGAAAGGGCCAGACCTACGAGCAGTACTTC
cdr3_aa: CASSRKGQTYEQYF

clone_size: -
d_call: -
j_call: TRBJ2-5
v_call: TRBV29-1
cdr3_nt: TGCAGCGTGCGCCTGGGGGTCGTACAAGGGACCCAGTACTTC
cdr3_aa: CSVRLGVVQGTQYF

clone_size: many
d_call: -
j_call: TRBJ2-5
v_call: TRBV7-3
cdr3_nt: TGTGCCAGCAGCTTAGGCGGGCCCCAAGAGACCCAGTACTTC
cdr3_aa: CASSLGGPQETQYF

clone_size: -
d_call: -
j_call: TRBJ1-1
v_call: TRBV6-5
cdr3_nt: TGTGCCAGCAGTCCCCTGATTGACACTGAAGCTTTCTTT
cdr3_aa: CASSPLIDTEAFF

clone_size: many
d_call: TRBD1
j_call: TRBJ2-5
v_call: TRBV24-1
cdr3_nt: TGTGCCACCAGTGACCATCCAGCGACAGGGCGTGATCAAGAGACCCAGTACTTC
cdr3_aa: CATSDHPATGRDQETQYF

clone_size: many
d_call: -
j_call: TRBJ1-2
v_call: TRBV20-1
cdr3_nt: TGCAGTGCTGTCAGAGATGTCTATGGCTACACCTTC
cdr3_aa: CSAVRDVYGYTF

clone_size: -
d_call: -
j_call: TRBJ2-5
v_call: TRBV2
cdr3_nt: TGTGCCAGCAGTCGGGACGGACACAAAGAGACCCAGTACTTC
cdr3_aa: CASSRDGHKETQYF

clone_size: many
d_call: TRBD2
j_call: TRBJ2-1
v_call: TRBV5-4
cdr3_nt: TGTGCCAGCATCCCCTCCGTGACTAGCGATGAGCAGTTCTTC
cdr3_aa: CASIPSVTSDEQFF

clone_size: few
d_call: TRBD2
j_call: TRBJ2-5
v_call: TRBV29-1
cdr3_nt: TGCAGCGTTGATGGACTAGAGGGTGAGACCCAGTACTTC
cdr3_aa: CSVDGLEGETQYF

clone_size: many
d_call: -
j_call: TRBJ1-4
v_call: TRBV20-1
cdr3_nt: TGCAGTGCTAGAGATGTGGTGGGTGGTGAAAAACTGTTTTTT
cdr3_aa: CSARDVVGGEKLFF

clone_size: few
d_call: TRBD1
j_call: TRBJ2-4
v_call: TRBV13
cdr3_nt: TGTGCCAGCAGCTCCTACAGGGGAGCCAAAAACATTCAGTACTTC
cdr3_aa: CASSSYRGAKNIQYF

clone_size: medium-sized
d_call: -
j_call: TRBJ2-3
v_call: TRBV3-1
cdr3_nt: TGTGCCAGCAACTCACGGGGCAGCACAGATACGCAGTATTTT
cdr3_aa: CASNSRGSTDTQYF

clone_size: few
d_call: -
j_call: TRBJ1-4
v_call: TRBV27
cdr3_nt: TGTGCCAGCAGTTTCCAACGTTTCGGGGGACCTAATGAAAAACTGTTTTTT
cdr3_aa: CASSFQRFGGPNEKLFF

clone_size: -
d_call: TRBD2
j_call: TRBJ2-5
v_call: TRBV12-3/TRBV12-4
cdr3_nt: TGTGCCAGCAGTGGACGGACTAGCGGGGGGGAAGAGACCCAGTACTTC
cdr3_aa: CASSGRTSGGEETQYF

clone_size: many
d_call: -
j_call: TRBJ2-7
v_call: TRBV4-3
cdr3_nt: TGCGCCAGCAGCCGCGTACAGGGTGGCGAGCAGTACTTC
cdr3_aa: CASSRVQGGEQYF

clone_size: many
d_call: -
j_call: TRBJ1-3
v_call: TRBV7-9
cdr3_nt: TGTGCCAGCAGCCCCGGTCGGGAGTCTGGAAACACCATATATTTT
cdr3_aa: CASSPGRESGNTIYF

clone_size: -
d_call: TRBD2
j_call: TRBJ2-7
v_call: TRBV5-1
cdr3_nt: TGCGCCAGCAGCGTTACGACTAGCGGCTACGAGCAGTACTTC
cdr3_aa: CASSVTTSGYEQYF

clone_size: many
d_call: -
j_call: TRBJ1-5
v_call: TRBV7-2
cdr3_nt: TGTGCCAGCAGCTTGAGGGGCCTTCAGCCCCAGCATTTT
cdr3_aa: CASSLRGLQPQHF

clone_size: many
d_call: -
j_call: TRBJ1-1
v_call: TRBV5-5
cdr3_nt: TGTGCCAGCAACCCCGACCCACGAACCTCTGAAGCTTTCTTT
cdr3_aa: CASNPDPRTSEAFF

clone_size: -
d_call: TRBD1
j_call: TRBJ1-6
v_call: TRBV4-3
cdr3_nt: TGCGCCAGCAGCGAACAGGGGTACTCACCCCTCCACTTT
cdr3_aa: CASSEQGYSPLHF

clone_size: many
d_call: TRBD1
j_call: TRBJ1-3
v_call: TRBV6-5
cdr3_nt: TGTGCCAGCAGTCGCCTTCGACAGGGGAACACCATATATTTT
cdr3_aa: CASSRLRQGNTIYF

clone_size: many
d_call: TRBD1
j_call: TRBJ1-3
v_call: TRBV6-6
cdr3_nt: TGTGCCAGCACCCCGGGACAGAGCTCTGGAAACACCATATATTTT
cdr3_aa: CASTPGQSSGNTIYF

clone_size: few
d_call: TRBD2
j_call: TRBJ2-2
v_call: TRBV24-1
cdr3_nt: TGTGCCACCAGTGATTTTGCGCGGGGGACCGGGGAGCTGTTTTTT
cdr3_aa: CATSDFARGTGELFF

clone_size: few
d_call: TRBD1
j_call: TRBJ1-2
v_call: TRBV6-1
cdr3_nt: TGTGCCAGCACCCCCGCCCCGGACAGGGGGACGAATGGCTACACCTTC
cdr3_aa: CASTPAPDRGTNGYTF

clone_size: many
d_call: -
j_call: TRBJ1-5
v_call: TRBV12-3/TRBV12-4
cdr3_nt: TGTGCCAGCAGTTTACGGGTCAATCAGCCCCAGCATTTT
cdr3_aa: CASSLRVNQPQHF

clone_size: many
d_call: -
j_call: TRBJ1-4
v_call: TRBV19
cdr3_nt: TGTGCCAGTAGTACTAGGACAGTGAGTCGCGAAAAACTGTTTTTT
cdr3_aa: CASSTRTVSREKLFF

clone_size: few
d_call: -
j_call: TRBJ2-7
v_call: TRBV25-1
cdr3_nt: TGTGCCAGCAGTGAATACTTCGGAACGGGGACCTACGAGCAGTACTTC
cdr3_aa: CASSEYFGTGTYEQYF

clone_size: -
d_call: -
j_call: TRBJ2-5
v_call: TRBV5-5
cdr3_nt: TGTGCCAGCACCATACCGACAGTCCAAGAGACCCAGTACTTC
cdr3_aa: CASTIPTVQETQYF

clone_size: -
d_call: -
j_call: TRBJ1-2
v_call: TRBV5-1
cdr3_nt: TGCGCCAGCAGCGCGGACGGCCATGGCTACACCTTC
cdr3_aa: CASSADGHGYTF

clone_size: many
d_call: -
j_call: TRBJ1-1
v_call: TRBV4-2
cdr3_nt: TGTGCCAGCAGCCAAGTGGGGGCGAGTCTGAACACTGAAGCTTTCTTT
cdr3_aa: CASSQVGASLNTEAFF

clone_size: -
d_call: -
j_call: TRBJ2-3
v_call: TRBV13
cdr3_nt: TGTGCCAGCAGCTTAGCGCTGAGTACGCAGTATTTT
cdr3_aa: CASSLALSTQYF

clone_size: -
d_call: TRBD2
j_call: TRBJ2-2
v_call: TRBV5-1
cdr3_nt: TGCGCCAGCACTTTAACTAGCGGGGTAACCGGGGAGCTGTTTTTT
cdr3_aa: CASTLTSGVTGELFF

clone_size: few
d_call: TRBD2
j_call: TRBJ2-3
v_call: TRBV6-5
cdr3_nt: TGTGCCAGCAGCCTAGCGGGGGAGGATACGCAGTATTTT
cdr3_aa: CASSLAGEDTQYF

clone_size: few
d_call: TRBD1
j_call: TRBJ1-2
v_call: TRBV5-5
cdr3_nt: TGTGCCAGCAGCTTGGTTCCGGGACAGTCGGACTATGGCTACACCTTC
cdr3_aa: CASSLVPGQSDYGYTF

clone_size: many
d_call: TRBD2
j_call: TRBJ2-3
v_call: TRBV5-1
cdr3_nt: TGCGCCAGCAGCTTGGAGGCTAGCGGGGGTCTAGATACGCAGTATTTT
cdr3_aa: CASSLEASGGLDTQYF

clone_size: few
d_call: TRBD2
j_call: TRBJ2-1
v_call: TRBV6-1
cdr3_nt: TGTGCCAGCAGTGAAAGGGCTAGCGGGGGGAATGAGCAGTTCTTC
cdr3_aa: CASSERASGGNEQFF

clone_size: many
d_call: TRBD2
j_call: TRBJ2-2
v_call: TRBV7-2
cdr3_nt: TGTGCCAGCAGACCGGCCGGGGGGACCGGGGAGCTGTTTTTT
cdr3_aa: CASRPAGGTGELFF

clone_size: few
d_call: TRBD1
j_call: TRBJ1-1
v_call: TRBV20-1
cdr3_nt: TGCAGTGCTAGAATCCCAGGACAGGGGGCGATGGACACTGAAGCTTTCTTT
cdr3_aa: CSARIPGQGAMDTEAFF

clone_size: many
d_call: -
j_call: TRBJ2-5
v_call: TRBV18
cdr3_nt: TGTGCCAGCTCCCCCGGACGGGAGACCCAGTACTTC
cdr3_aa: CASSPGRETQYF

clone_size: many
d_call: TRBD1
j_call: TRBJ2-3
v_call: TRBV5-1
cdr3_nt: TGCGCCAGCAGCCCCGGGACAGGGTACACAGATACGCAGTATTTT
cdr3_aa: CASSPGTGYTDTQYF

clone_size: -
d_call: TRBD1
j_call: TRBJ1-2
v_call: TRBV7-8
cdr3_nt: TGTGCCAGCAGCCGGACAGGAGCCGGGGGCTACACCTTC
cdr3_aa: CASSRTGAGGYTF

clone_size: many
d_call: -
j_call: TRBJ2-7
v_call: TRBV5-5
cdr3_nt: TGTGCCAGCAGCGCCCCGGAGGGTCACGAGCAGTACTTC
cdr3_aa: CASSAPEGHEQYF

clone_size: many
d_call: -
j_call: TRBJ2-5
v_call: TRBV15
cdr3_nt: TGTGCCACCAGCAGAGATCTAGGGGAGACCCAGTACTTC
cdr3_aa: CATSRDLGETQYF

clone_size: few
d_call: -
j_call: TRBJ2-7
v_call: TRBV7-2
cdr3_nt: TGTGCCAGCAGCTTAGGCGGAGGGGGCTACGAGCAGTACTTC
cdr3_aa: CASSLGGGGYEQYF

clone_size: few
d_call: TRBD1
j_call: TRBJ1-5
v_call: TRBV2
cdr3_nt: TGTGCCAGCAGGGATCAGACAGGGCAGCCCCAGCATTTT
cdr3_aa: CASRDQTGQPQHF

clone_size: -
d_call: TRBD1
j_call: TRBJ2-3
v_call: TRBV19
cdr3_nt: TGTGCCAGTTCGATTGACAGGGGAAGTGATACGCAGTATTTT
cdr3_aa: CASSIDRGSDTQYF